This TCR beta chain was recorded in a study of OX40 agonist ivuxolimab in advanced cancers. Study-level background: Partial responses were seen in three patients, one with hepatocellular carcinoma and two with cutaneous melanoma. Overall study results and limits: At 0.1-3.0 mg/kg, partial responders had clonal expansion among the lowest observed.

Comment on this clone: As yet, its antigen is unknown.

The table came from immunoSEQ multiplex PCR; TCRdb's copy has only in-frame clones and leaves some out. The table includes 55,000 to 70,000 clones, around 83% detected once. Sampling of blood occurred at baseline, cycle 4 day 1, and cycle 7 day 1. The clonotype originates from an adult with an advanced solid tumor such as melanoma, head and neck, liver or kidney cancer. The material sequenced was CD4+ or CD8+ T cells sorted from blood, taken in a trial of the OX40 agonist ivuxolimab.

Here the CDR3 DNA reads TGTGCCAGCAAGACGGATGGAGAGACCCAGTACTTC. Translating gives CASKTDGETQYF. The chain carries TRBV2 and TRBJ2-5; no firm D call. Germline V gene data show CDR1 as SNHLY and CDR2 as FYNNEI. The CDR3 has 12 residues. Trimming removed 7 bases from V and 4 bases from J, with 10 bases in between. Variable domain in full (rest from reference TRBV2 and TRBJ2-5): EPEVTQTPSHQVTQMGQEVILRCVPISNHLYFYWYRQILGQKVEFLVSFYNNEISEKSEIFDDQFSVERPDGSNFTLKIRSTKLEDSAMYFCASKTDGETQYFGPGTRLLVL.